The 15 T cell receptor beta chains listed next were all sequenced from one sample in a study of siplizumab effects on memory and regulatory T cells. Some clones are missing from TCRdb's copy, which holds only in-frame ones; the method was immunoSEQ multiplex PCR. The table records tens of thousands of clones, about 89% of them present only once. Sequencing used CD8+ T cells sorted from blood. These receptors all come from a human donor in good health.

As to this clone: This same CDR3 is encoded by further DNA sequences in the sample. The chain uses TRBV19 and TRBJ1-1; no reliable D call. Germline V gene data show CDR1 as LNHDA and CDR2 as SQIVND (reference sequence). V was clipped by 1 base and J by 2 bases, with 5 bases between them. The length of the CDR3 is 13 residues. CDR3 nucleotide sequence: TGTGCCAGTAGTATAGCCGTAAACACTGAAGCTTTCTTT. It encodes CASSIAVNTEAFF.

The chain combines TRBV6-4 with TRBJ1-1, with no clear D. The V gene lost 0 bases and the J gene lost 1 base, with 9 bases spanning the gap. Looked up from germline, CDR1 is MRHNA and CDR2 is SNTAGT. This CDR3 is built from 15 residues. CDR3 sequence: CASSDSSDGNTEAFF. CDR3 nucleotide sequence: TGTGCCAGCAGTGACTCGTCCGATGGGAACACTGAAGCTTTCTTT.

The chain uses TRBV6-5 and TRBJ1-2, with D maybe TRBD1 (5 bases). The V gene lost 6 bases and the J gene lost 8 bases, with 13 bases spanning the gap. The CDR3 is 12 residues long. The germline V gene has CDR1 MNHEY and CDR2 SVGAGI. This CDR3 reads CASSDGGEGYTF. The CDR3 DNA is TGTGCCAGCAGCGATGGGGGGGAGGGCTACACCTTC.

This clone has just one count. V usage is TRBV7-9 and J usage is TRBJ2-1, with D tentatively TRBD1 (6 bases). The V end was cut by 4 bases, the J end by 3 bases, with 13 bases between. The CDR3 extends over 15 amino acids. In germline, CDR1 is SEHNR, CDR2 FQNEAQ (reference sequence). CDR3 DNA sequence: TGTGCCAGCAGCTCACCAGGGGATCTCTACAATGAGCAGTTCTTC. Its protein is CASSSPGDLYNEQFF. Drawing the rest from reference TRBV7-9 and TRBJ2-1, the complete variable domain is DTGVSQNPRHKITKRGQNVTFRCDPISEHNRLYWYRQTLGQGPEFLTYFQNEAQLEKSRLLSDRFSAERPKGSFSTLEIQRTEQGDSAMYLCASSSPGDLYNEQFFGPGTRLTVL.

CDR3 sequence reads: CASSQSGPTEAFF. The CDR3 region has the DNA TGCGCCAGCAGCCAATCCGGGCCCACTGAAGCTTTCTTT. V usage is TRBV5-1 and J usage is TRBJ1-1, with no clear D. The length of the CDR3 is 13 residues. CDR1 and CDR2 from the germline V gene are SGHRS and YFSETQ. The germline V and J ends were trimmed by 4 bases and 4 bases, with 11 bases remaining between them.

This chain connects TRBV15 to TRBJ2-1; 7 nucleotides align to TRBD2. With V trimmed by 3 bases and J by 2 bases, 10 bases remained unmatched. CDR1 and CDR2 (germline): LNHNV, YYDKDF (reference sequence). The CDR3 contains 17 residues. The CDR3: CATSSTFLAETYNEQFF. DNA of the CDR3: TGTGCCACCAGCAGTACTTTTCTAGCGGAAACCTACAATGAGCAGTTCTTC.

The CDR3 spells CASSEGNTEAFF. The CDR3 nucleotides read TGTGCCAGTAGTGAGGGGAACACTGAAGCTTTCTTT. The V call is TRBV19, the J call TRBJ1-1; D is unclear. V lost 5 bases and J 1 base, leaving 5 bases between the germline ends. The CDR3 sequence is 12 residues long. Germline V CDR1 and CDR2: LNHDA, SQIVND (reference sequence).

The table lists this clone with a few counts. The J gene is TRBJ1-1, the V gene TRBV6-1, with D possibly being TRBD1 (5 bases). Germline loops: CDR1 MNHNS, CDR2 SASEGT. Trimming shortened V by 8 bases and J by 5 bases, and 21 bases separated the two germline ends. This CDR3 region has 15 residues. The CDR3 loop is CASRRDAHSWTEAFF. The CDR3 nucleotides read TGTGCCAGCCGAAGGGACGCCCACTCATGGACTGAAGCTTTCTTT.

The gene calls are TRBV11-2 and TRBJ2-7; TRBD1 or TRBD2 may be the D gene (5 bases each). Between the trimmed V and J ends, which lost 4 bases and 2 bases, there was a span of 12 bases. This CDR3 comprises 14 residues. Germline V gene data show CDR1 as SGHAT and CDR2 as FQNNGV. The CDR3 spells CASSSGPTTYEQYF. CDR3 in DNA: TGTGCCAGCAGCTCGGGACCCACAACCTACGAGCAGTACTTC.

This sequence joins TRBV6-5 and TRBJ1-2; the D is unclear. The germline CDR1 and CDR2 sequences are MNHEY and SVGAGI. The V gene lost 6 bases and the J gene lost 6 bases, with 17 bases spanning the gap. CDR3 length: 14 residues. CDR3 nucleotide sequence: TGTGCCAGCAGAACGTACGGTGGGTGGAATGGCTACACCTTC. This encodes CASRTYGGWNGYTF.

The rearrangement joins TRBV7-6 to TRBJ2-1; unclear D gene. V lost 4 bases to trimming and J lost 7 bases, with 11 bases between them. The CDR3 is made up of 13 amino acids. CDR1 and CDR2 (germline): SGHVS, FNYEAQ. The CDR3, as DNA: TGTGCCAGCAGCTCACGGGTGGGGAATGAGCAGTTCTTC. Translation gives CASSSRVGNEQFF. The full variable domain, rest sourced from reference TRBV7-6 and TRBJ2-1, is GAGVSQSPRYKVTKRGQDVALRCDPISGHVSLYWYRQALGQGPEFLTYFNYEAQQDKSGLPNDRFSAERPEGSISTLTIQRTEQRDSAMYRCASSSRVGNEQFFGPGTRLTVL.

This rearrangement joins TRBV19 to TRBJ2-7; either TRBD1 or TRBD2 may supply D (5 bases each). The CDR3 loop spans 13 amino acids. V lost 7 bases and J 0 bases, leaving 10 bases between the germline ends. CDR1 LNHDA and CDR2 SQIVND come from the germline V gene (reference sequence). The CDR3 spells CASTGQASYEQYF. In DNA form, the CDR3 reads TGTGCCAGTACGGGGCAGGCCTCCTACGAGCAGTACTTC.

The genes are TRBV27 and TRBJ1-2; 9 nucleotides agree with TRBD1. There are 16 residues in the CDR3. The germline CDR1 and CDR2 sequences are MNHEY and SMNVEV (reference sequence). The J segment lost 2 bases and the V segment lost 5 bases, leaving 9 bases of the junction unmatched. The CDR3 is CASSRDREALNYGYTF. The CDR3 nucleotides read TGTGCCAGCAGTCGGGACAGGGAGGCCCTAAACTATGGCTACACCTTC.

V is TRBV7-9 and J is TRBJ1-1; TRBD1 aligns across 7 bases. CDR1 is SEHNR and CDR2 is FQNEAQ in the germline V gene (reference sequence). J gave up 11 bases and V 5 bases, and 5 bases lay outside the gene matches. The CDR3 spans 11 residues. CDR3 sequence reads: CASSLRGGAFF. The DNA for the CDR3 is TGTGCCAGCAGCCTCAGGGGGGGGGCTTTCTTT.

The genes are TRBV27 and TRBJ1-4, with D possibly matching TRBD1 (5 bases). This CDR3 contains 16 residues. Per the germline V gene, CDR1 is MNHEY and CDR2 is SMNVEV (reference sequence). The ends were cut back, 6 bases at V and 1 base at J, with 15 bases in the middle. The CDR3 here is CASSQGTSGTNEKLFF. The CDR3, as DNA: TGTGCCAGCAGCCAAGGGACGTCCGGAACTAATGAAAAACTGTTTTTT.